Below are 23 T cell receptor beta chains sequenced from a single sample in a study of cytomegalovirus exposure and HLA in healthy donors. The PCR ran on 60 Vbeta and 13 Jbeta primers. This table comes from immunoSEQ multiplex PCR, and its TCRdb copy is limited to in-frame clones, with some not included. The sample holds 110,000 to 150,000 clones. The specimen sequenced was PBMCs. The receptor source for this set is a male donor in good health and CMV-seronegative.

This chain joins TRBV4-3 and TRBJ1-2; tentatively, D is TRBD1 (6 bases). CDR3 size: 14 residues. The germline CDR1 and CDR2 sequences are LGHNA and YSLEER. Trimming took off 1 base at V and 4 bases at J, with 10 bases between the two ends. The CDR3 here is CASSQVGGGYGYTF. CDR3 bases: TGCGCCAGCAGCCAAGTGGGAGGGGGCTATGGCTACACCTTC.

The chain has TRBV18 and TRBJ2-7, with a possible D match to TRBD2 (6 bases). Looked up from germline, CDR1 is KGHSH and CDR2 is LQKENI. The CDR3 covers 14 residues. Trimming removed 6 bases at V and 5 bases at J, with 17 bases between. This CDR3 reads CASSPVPGENEQYF. The CDR3 bases are TGTGCCAGCTCGCCCGTACCGGGGGAGAACGAGCAGTACTTC. Full variable domain (remainder filled in from reference TRBV18 and TRBJ2-7): NAGVMQNPRHLVRRRGQEARLRCSPMKGHSHVYWYRQLPEEGLKFMVYLQKENIIDESGMPKERFSAEFPKEGPSILRIQQVVRGDSAAYFCASSPVPGENEQYFGPGTRLTVT.

This chain joins TRBV30 and TRBJ2-7; 9 bases agree with TRBD1. V lost 4 bases to trimming and J lost 4 bases; unmatched junction nucleotides: 11. The CDR3 extends over 15 amino acids. The germline CDR1 and CDR2 sequences are GTSNPN and SVGIG (reference sequence). The CDR3 loop is CAWKLYGTGNYEQYF. In nucleotides, the CDR3 is TGTGCCTGGAAACTATATGGGACAGGGAATTACGAGCAGTACTTC.

This chain links TRBV9 with TRBJ1-4, with D unclear. Trimming removed 0 bases from V and 3 bases from J, with 9 bases in between. The germline V gene encodes CDR1 SGDLS and CDR2 YYNGEE. This CDR3 comprises 15 residues. The CDR3 region has the DNA TGTGCCAGCAGCGTAGCTGCGGGATCTAATGAAAAACTGTTTTTT. This translates into CASSVAAGSNEKLFF. The full variable domain, in which reference TRBV9 and TRBJ1-4 provide the parts outside the CDR3, is DSGVTQTPKHLITATGQRVTLRCSPRSGDLSVYWYQQSLDQGLQFLIQYYNGEERAKGNILERFSAQQFPDLHSELNLSSLELGDSALYFCASSVAAGSNEKLFFGSGTQLSVL.

The J gene is TRBJ2-3, the V gene TRBV4-1; D is possibly TRBD1 (6 bases). The CDR3 runs 16 residues. The V end lost 0 bases, the J end lost 1 base, and 11 bases lay between the germline ends. The germline V gene has CDR1 MGHRA and CDR2 YSYEKL. This CDR3 reads CASSQDRGAGTDTQYF. The DNA of the CDR3 is TGCGCCAGCAGCCAAGACAGGGGAGCGGGCACAGATACGCAGTATTTT.

The V gene is TRBV7-9, the J gene TRBJ1-4, with D perhaps matching TRBD1 (6 bases). There are 14 residues in the CDR3. Trimming stripped 5 bases from V and 4 bases from J, with 11 bases between. Germline loops: CDR1 SEHNR, CDR2 FQNEAQ (reference sequence). DNA for the CDR3: TGTGCCAGCAGCGCCGGACAGATTAATGAAAAACTGTTTTTT. Encoded protein: CASSAGQINEKLFF.

J is TRBJ1-4 and V is TRBV18; the D gene is possibly TRBD1 (6 bases). This CDR3 is built from 13 residues. Trimming cost V 3 bases and J 8 bases, with 10 bases left between them. The germline V gene encodes CDR1 KGHSH and CDR2 LQKENI. CDR3 nucleotide sequence: TGTGCCAGCTCACCCCGGACAGCAGAAAAACTGTTTTTT. Residues: CASSPRTAEKLFF.

V gene TRBV11-3 combines with J gene TRBJ2-7; no firm D call. Germline V lookup: CDR1 SGHNT, CDR2 YENEEA. This CDR3 is 12 amino acids long. V lost 2 bases and J 3 bases, leaving 5 bases between the germline ends. The CDR3 here is CASSLSNYEQYF. The CDR3 DNA is TGTGCCAGCAGCTTATCAAACTACGAGCAGTACTTC. The complete variable domain, with remaining parts taken from reference TRBV11-3 and TRBJ2-7, reads EAGVVQSPRYKIIEKKQPVAFWCNPISGHNTLYWYLQNLGQGPELLIRYENEEAVDDSQLPKDRFSAERLKGVDSTLKIQPAELGDSAVYLCASSLSNYEQYFGPGTRLTVT.

As concerns this clone: Its ends do not fully match the called genes, so a read error is possible. This CDR3 is CAGSVRGSGANVLTF. Written as DNA, the CDR3 is TGTGCCGGGAGCGTCAGGGGCTCTGGGGCCAACGTCCTGACTTTC. The V call is TRBV30, the J call TRBJ2-6, with D tentatively TRBD1 (6 bases). Germline V gives CDR1 GTSNPN, CDR2 SVGIG (reference sequence). This CDR3 contains 15 residues.

The V and J genes are TRBV14 and TRBJ2-7; unclear D gene. The CDR3 has 16 amino acids. Trimming took off 3 bases at V and 3 bases at J, with 18 bases between the two ends. The germline V gene encodes CDR1 SGHDN and CDR2 FVKESK. The CDR3 loop is CASSHGEILCYYEQYF. The CDR3 nucleotides are TGTGCCAGCAGCCATGGAGAAATCTTGTGCTACTACGAGCAGTACTTC.

V is TRBV7-8 and J is TRBJ2-1, with 8 bases fitting TRBD2. J was trimmed by 5 bases and V by 5 bases; bases with no gene match: 11. Looked up from germline, CDR1 is SGHVS and CDR2 is FQNEAQ. CDR3 length: 16 amino acids. The CDR3 coding sequence is TGTGCCAGCAGCCCACGCCTAGCGGGTATAGACAATGAGCAGTTCTTC. Encoded protein: CASSPRLAGIDNEQFF.

The rearrangement links TRBV7-9 to TRBJ2-2; D call uncertain. V dropped 1 base and J dropped 2 bases, with 5 bases sitting between them. Per the germline V gene, CDR1 is SEHNR and CDR2 is FQNEAQ (reference sequence). This CDR3 contains 14 residues. DNA of the CDR3: TGTGCCAGCAGCTTAGGCAGTAACACCGGGGAGCTGTTTTTT. It is translated as CASSLGSNTGELFF.

V gene TRBV9 combines with J gene TRBJ2-2; 7 positions agree with TRBD2. CDR3 size: 17 residues. CDR1 SGDLS and CDR2 YYNGEE come from the germline V gene. Trimming removed 3 bases from V and 4 bases from J; junction bases left unmatched: 12. CDR3 bases: TGTGCCAGCAGCGCCATCGGCGGACTAGGCTTCACCGGGGAGCTGTTTTTT. This translates into CASSAIGGLGFTGELFF.

The chain recombines TRBV6-1 with TRBJ2-7, with D possibly being TRBD1 (5 bases). Germline values: CDR1 MNHNS, CDR2 SASEGT. The V end was cut by 2 bases, the J end by 2 bases, with 13 bases between. The CDR3 consists of 15 residues. This chain's CDR3 is CASSETQGFPYEQYF. The DNA of the CDR3 is TGTGCCAGCAGTGAAACGCAGGGTTTTCCCTACGAGCAGTACTTC.

The chain carries TRBV19 and TRBJ1-5, with D unclear. This CDR3 is built from 15 residues. Germline assignment: CDR1 LNHDA and CDR2 SQIVND (reference sequence). The V end was cut by 3 bases, the J end by 3 bases, with 12 bases between. In DNA, the CDR3 is TGTGCCAGTAGTATTGGAGGGAGGAACAATCAGCCCCAGCATTTT. Encoded protein: CASSIGGRNNQPQHF. The variable domain in full, completed from reference TRBV19 and TRBJ1-5, reads DGGITQSPKYLFRKEGQNVTLSCEQNLNHDAMYWYRQDPGQGLRLIYYSQIVNDFQKGDIAEGYSVSREKKESFPLTVTSAQKNPTAFYLCASSIGGRNNQPQHFGDGTRLSIL.

The chain carries TRBV9 and TRBJ1-2; D remains ambiguous. Trimming took 4 bases from V and 0 from J, leaving 19 bases between them. Germline V gene lookup returns CDR1 SGDLS and CDR2 YYNGEE. This CDR3 region has 17 residues. The CDR3 sequence: CASSPTMGPVANYGYTF. The CDR3 nucleotides read TGTGCCAGCAGCCCTACGATGGGCCCAGTAGCTAACTATGGCTACACCTTC.

This chain links TRBV19 with TRBJ1-2, with 9 bases fitting TRBD1. This CDR3 comprises 15 residues. Germline trimming cut 10 bases from V and 2 bases from J; bases unmatched to any gene: 11. In germline, CDR1 is LNHDA, CDR2 SQIVND (reference sequence). CDR3 amino acids: CATTIGQGINYGYTF. As DNA, the CDR3 is TGTGCCACCACTATCGGACAGGGGATCAACTATGGCTACACCTTC.

The chain combines TRBV18 with TRBJ2-7; no firm D call. The germline CDR1 and CDR2 sequences are KGHSH and LQKENI. The ends were cut back, 2 bases at V and 0 bases at J, with 8 bases in the middle. The CDR3 has 14 residues. This CDR3 is CASSPEPRSYEQYF. CDR3 coding DNA: TGTGCCAGCTCACCAGAGCCCCGCTCCTACGAGCAGTACTTC.

This chain connects TRBV6-5 to TRBJ2-5; the D gene is possibly TRBD2 (5 bases). V was pared by 8 bases and J by 5 bases, with 18 bases between. Germline V gives CDR1 MNHEY, CDR2 SVGAGI. The CDR3 runs 14 residues. CDR3 sequence reads: CASVGRRVGETQYF. CDR3 in DNA: TGTGCCAGCGTCGGTAGGCGGGTGGGGGAGACCCAGTACTTC.

The chain carries TRBV15 and TRBJ1-4; D is undetermined. The CDR3 loop spans 15 amino acids. Trimming removed 5 bases from V and 3 bases from J, with 13 bases in between. The germline V gene has CDR1 LNHNV and CDR2 YYDKDF (reference sequence). The CDR3 DNA is TGTGCCACCAGCGCCAACTCCGCTGCTAATGAAAAACTGTTTTTT. Translated: CATSANSAANEKLFF.

This rearrangement joins TRBV9 to TRBJ1-6; possible D gene TRBD1, 6 bases. Germline loops: CDR1 SGDLS, CDR2 YYNGEE. The CDR3 covers 14 residues. Deletions cut 3 bases from V and 10 bases from J, with 14 bases between. CDR3 region: CASSARDTRSPLHF. In DNA, the CDR3 is TGTGCCAGCAGCGCCCGGGACACACGCTCACCCCTCCACTTT. The variable domain in full, with the rest retrieved from reference TRBV9 and TRBJ1-6, is DSGVTQTPKHLITATGQRVTLRCSPRSGDLSVYWYQQSLDQGLQFLIQYYNGEERAKGNILERFSAQQFPDLHSELNLSSLELGDSALYFCASSARDTRSPLHFGNGTRLTVT.

The CDR3 DNA is TGTGCCAGCAGTTTTGGACAGGGGGGGACTGAAGCTTTCTTT. It encodes CASSFGQGGTEAFF. The rearrangement uses TRBV6-5 and TRBJ1-1, with 10 bases identical to TRBD1. V shed 4 bases, J shed 5 bases, and the junction held 4 bases outside the gene matches. This CDR3 region has 14 residues. Germline CDR1 and CDR2: MNHEY and SVGAGI.

The J gene is TRBJ2-7, the V gene TRBV6-5; 7 bases line up with TRBD1. The CDR3 length is 15 residues. CDR1 is MNHEY and CDR2 is SVGAGI in the germline V gene. Unmatched junction bases numbered 5, after V lost 0 bases and J lost 3 bases. CDR3 sequence reads: CASSYSGTADYEQYF. In nucleotides, the CDR3 is TGTGCCAGCAGTTACTCGGGGACAGCAGACTACGAGCAGTACTTC.